This is a list of T cell receptor beta chains from one sample in a study of OX40 agonist ivuxolimab in advanced cancers. Libraries were prepared by immunoSEQ multiplex PCR; TCRdb keeps only in-frame clonotypes and omits some of them. Of under 25,000 clones listed, roughly four fifths are singletons. Sequencing used CD4+ or CD8+ T cells sorted from blood, obtained in a trial of the OX40 agonist ivuxolimab. The source is an adult with an advanced solid tumor such as melanoma, head and neck, liver or kidney cancer. Each CDR3 is given without its conserved first and last residue. Size is stated for part of the rows, as once, few or many counts, or as a class when the clone is expanded.

clone_size: .
v_call: TRBV27
j_call: TRBJ1-2
cdr3_aa: ASSPRTGGNGYT

clone_size: .
v_call: TRBV13
j_call: TRBJ2-3
cdr3_aa: ASSFGEDNTDTQY

clone_size: .
v_call: TRBV19
j_call: TRBJ1-1
cdr3_aa: ASSIGAHGTEAF

clone_size: .
v_call: TRBV7-9
j_call: TRBJ2-2
cdr3_aa: ASSPHGSGELF

clone_size: .
v_call: TRBV7-6
j_call: TRBJ2-5
cdr3_aa: ASSPRLAAQETQY

clone_size: .
v_call: TRBV11-3
j_call: TRBJ2-5
cdr3_aa: ASSLVRRGFSPIQY

clone_size: .
v_call: TRBV4-2
j_call: TRBJ2-6
cdr3_aa: ASSQEGQGATGANVLT

clone_size: once
v_call: TRBV7-2
j_call: TRBJ1-1
cdr3_aa: ASSFRTGALLGTEAF

clone_size: few
v_call: TRBV19
j_call: TRBJ1-4
cdr3_aa: ASSIGEGVNEKLF

clone_size: once
v_call: TRBV19
j_call: TRBJ2-6
cdr3_aa: ASSPQSGANVLT

clone_size: .
v_call: TRBV6-5
j_call: TRBJ2-7
cdr3_aa: ASSLSGGPNEQY

clone_size: few
v_call: TRBV7-9
j_call: TRBJ1-2
cdr3_aa: ASSLRRGTEGDGYT

clone_size: once
v_call: TRBV19
j_call: TRBJ2-1
cdr3_aa: ASSITQGAHEQF

clone_size: .
v_call: TRBV5-1
j_call: TRBJ1-1
cdr3_aa: ASAKGGMATTEAF

clone_size: .
v_call: TRBV9
j_call: TRBJ2-2
cdr3_aa: ASSVGTSNTGELF

clone_size: .
v_call: TRBV9
j_call: TRBJ2-3
cdr3_aa: ASSVGTPTHTQY

clone_size: .
v_call: TRBV10-3
j_call: TRBJ2-1
cdr3_aa: AISDSTGGQGTYNEQF

clone_size: .
v_call: TRBV5-4
j_call: TRBJ2-7
cdr3_aa: ASSPLRRAYEQY

clone_size: .
v_call: TRBV4-1
j_call: TRBJ1-1
cdr3_aa: ASSPERDRLNTEAF

clone_size: .
v_call: TRBV18
j_call: TRBJ1-1
cdr3_aa: ASSPMDGGTEAF

clone_size: .
v_call: TRBV7-8
j_call: TRBJ2-5
cdr3_aa: ASSVGLAGVETQY

clone_size: .
v_call: TRBV7-9
j_call: TRBJ2-7
cdr3_aa: ASSLGRASLEQY

clone_size: .
v_call: TRBV7-3
j_call: TRBJ2-4
cdr3_aa: ASSLGGLAGKNIQY

clone_size: .
v_call: TRBV30
j_call: TRBJ2-7
cdr3_aa: AWSDRAEQY

clone_size: .
v_call: TRBV28
j_call: TRBJ1-5
cdr3_aa: ASSPPPGGRQPQH

clone_size: once
v_call: TRBV6-5
j_call: TRBJ2-1
cdr3_aa: ASSSGTADYNEQF

clone_size: .
v_call: TRBV25-1
j_call: TRBJ2-3
cdr3_aa: ASRQDTQY

clone_size: .
v_call: TRBV5-1
j_call: TRBJ2-7
cdr3_aa: ASSPSGGNAAFEQY

clone_size: .
v_call: TRBV7-6
j_call: TRBJ1-3
cdr3_aa: ASSLRDSNAGNTIY

clone_size: few
v_call: TRBV9
j_call: TRBJ2-2
cdr3_aa: ASSLGQGTGELF

clone_size: few
v_call: TRBV6-5
j_call: TRBJ1-1
cdr3_aa: ASSYKGTGDKAF

clone_size: .
v_call: TRBV11-1
j_call: TRBJ2-7
cdr3_aa: ASSLGRASLEQY

clone_size: few
v_call: TRBV18
j_call: TRBJ1-3
cdr3_aa: ASSPVDRGIFMGNTIY

clone_size: .
v_call: TRBV4-1
j_call: TRBJ1-3
cdr3_aa: ASSRNWKGAGNTIY

clone_size: .
v_call: TRBV6-6
j_call: TRBJ1-1
cdr3_aa: ASSYGESAF

clone_size: .
v_call: TRBV25-1
j_call: TRBJ1-2
cdr3_aa: ASMEGFSGYT

clone_size: .
v_call: TRBV18
j_call: TRBJ2-5
cdr3_aa: ASSPLRGVETQY

clone_size: once
v_call: TRBV9
j_call: TRBJ2-5
cdr3_aa: ASSPVTGLQETQY

clone_size: .
v_call: TRBV18
j_call: TRBJ2-7
cdr3_aa: ASSPSGVRYEQY

clone_size: .
v_call: TRBV7-2
j_call: TRBJ2-3
cdr3_aa: ASSFDSGTDTQY

clone_size: .
v_call: TRBV2
j_call: TRBJ2-2
cdr3_aa: ASRLKGDTGELF

clone_size: .
v_call: TRBV18
j_call: TRBJ2-7
cdr3_aa: ASSLQTGLSYEQY